This T cell receptor (beta chain) was identified during a study of blood T cell repertoires in COVID-19 (dated by TCRdb to the early 2020s). Some background on the complete study: Collaborator samples came from the United States, Italy and Spain and covered acute and convalescent phases of COVID-19. Samples came from the ongoing ImmuneRACE study (first 160 participants) plus 1,254 subjects from 6 global collaborators. Where HLA class I and class II types were available, the types were taken from metadata supplied by the sample provider, not from assay-based typing. The dataset comprised deeply sampled blood TCRbeta repertoires from subjects exposed to, actively infected with, or recovered from COVID-19. The sample metadata nearly always contained a de-identified subject ID, COVID-19 status, age in years and sex. The prospective study material was composed of cDNA or gDNA derived from T cells, B-cell-depleted T cells, or PBMCs. The repertoires were made available in a free public database intended to serve as a resource for research on the immune response to SARS-CoV-2. What the research found in general, with its limitations: The amount of clinical and demographic metadata varied by source and participant and was provided uncurated.

Based on the germline V gene, the CDR1 and CDR2 sequences are MDHEN and SYDVKM. The trim is 8 bases for V and 8 bases for J, with a gap of 8 bases between the germline ends. From the cysteine up to the phenylalanine, the CDR3 has a length of 10 residues. Just CDR3 DNA is preserved here, 30 bases in frame from base 1. The collaborating institutions used their own protocols to collect whole blood in K2EDTA tubes. For TCRbeta analysis, collaborators shipped samples as frozen whole blood, isolated PBMCs, or DNA extracted from either of those sample types. TCRbeta CDR3 regions were amplified from genomic DNA using the immunoSEQ Assay, a bias-controlled multiplex PCR. The authors' pipeline ran thus. Within the assay, amplification of reference gene primers was used to estimate how many nucleated cells each sample contained. Sequence reads were collapsed and filtered to measure the absolute abundance of every unique TCRbeta CDR3 rearrangement. For each sample, productive Simpson clonality was calculated as the square root of Simpson's diversity index across productive rearrangements. This is the immuneACCESS table as TCRdb keeps it, with only in-frame sequences that have V and J called. A part of the clones is gone; compared with another copy, unresolved V genes explain less than half, and the rest is unexplained. The V and J calls and clone size come from that table; D and trimming were worked out from the DNA. The sample table records 60,000 to 75,000 clones; approximately 78% of these occur just once. The biggest ten clones account for around 13% of the sample.

This clone has just one count. What antigen it recognizes has not been identified. The record has no base qualities; no much larger clone is one base away. The sequencing input was peripheral blood. The clonotype comes from a human donor in a cohort sampled during active COVID-19. This chain is built from TRBV28 and TRBJ2-3, and perhaps TRBD2 as D gene, on 5 matching bases. The nucleotide sequence reads TGTGCCAGCTTCCGGGGTACGCAGTATTTT. Its translation is CASFRGTQYF.